This TCR beta chain is drawn from a study of Graves' ophthalmopathy and Graves' hyperthyroidism. Hyperthyroidism patients, aged 18 to 65, were newly diagnosed, under 2 months' duration. Other autoimmune diseases, uncontrolled infections, pregnancy or lactation ruled patients out of participation. This clonotype was observed at least ten times. Its antigen is unknown. General observations from the study: With about 86% sensitivity and more than 75% specificity, a 13-signature model separated ophthalmopathy from stable hyperthyroidism.

From RNA, the CDR3 regions of TCR beta chains were amplified and sequenced. First-round RT-PCR used HTBI primers; second-round multiplex PCR followed. A single record per CDR3 protein comes from TCRdb applying MiXCR to the multiplex PCR reads. The sample consists of around 520,000 distinct CDR3 sequences, approximately 37% of them appearing once. Germline CDR1 and CDR2: SGHVS and FQNEAQ. The CDR3 has 12 residues. Trimming cost V 5 bases and J 4 bases, with 8 bases left between them. This receptor was obtained from an adult man with Graves' hyperthyroidism. The rearrangement links TRBV7-8 to TRBJ2-5; D may correspond to TRBD1 or TRBD2 (6 bases each). The sequenced sample was peripheral blood or thyroid tissue (not recorded which). CDR3 sequence (DNA): TGTGCCAGCAGCCGGGGGCGAGAGACCCAGTACTTC. It codes for CASSRGRETQYF.